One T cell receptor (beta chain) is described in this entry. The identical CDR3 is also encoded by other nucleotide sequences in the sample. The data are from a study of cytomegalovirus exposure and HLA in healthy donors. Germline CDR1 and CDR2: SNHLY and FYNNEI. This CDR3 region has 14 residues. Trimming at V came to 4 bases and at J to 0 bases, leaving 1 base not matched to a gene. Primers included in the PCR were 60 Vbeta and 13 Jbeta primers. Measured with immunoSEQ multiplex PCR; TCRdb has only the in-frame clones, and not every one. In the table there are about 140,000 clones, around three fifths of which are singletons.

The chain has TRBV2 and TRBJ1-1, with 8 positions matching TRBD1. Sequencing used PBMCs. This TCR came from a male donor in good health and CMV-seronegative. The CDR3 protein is CASSVDRVNTEAFF. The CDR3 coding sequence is TGTGCCAGCAGTGTGGACAGGGTGAACACTGAAGCTTTCTTT.